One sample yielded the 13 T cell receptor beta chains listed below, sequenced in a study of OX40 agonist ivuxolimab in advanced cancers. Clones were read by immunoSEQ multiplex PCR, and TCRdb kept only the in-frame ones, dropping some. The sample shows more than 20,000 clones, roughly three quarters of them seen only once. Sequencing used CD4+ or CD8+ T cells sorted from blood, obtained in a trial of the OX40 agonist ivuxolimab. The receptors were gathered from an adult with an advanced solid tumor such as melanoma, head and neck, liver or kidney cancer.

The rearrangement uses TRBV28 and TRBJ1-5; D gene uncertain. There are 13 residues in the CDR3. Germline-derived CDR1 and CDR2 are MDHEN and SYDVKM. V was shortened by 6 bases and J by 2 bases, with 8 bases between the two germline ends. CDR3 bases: TGTGCCAGCAGACCCCGGGGCAATCAGCCCCAGCATTTT. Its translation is CASRPRGNQPQHF.

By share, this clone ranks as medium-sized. CDR3 nucleotide sequence: TGTGCCAGCAGGTGGGGAGGATTGAAAAATGAGCAGTTCTTC. Translating gives CASRWGGLKNEQFF. This chain joins TRBV4-2 and TRBJ2-1; a weak D match, TRBD2 (6 bases). V lost 6 bases to trimming and J lost 7 bases, with 16 bases between them. CDR3 length equals 14 residues. Germline-derived CDR1 and CDR2 are LGHNA and YNFKEQ.

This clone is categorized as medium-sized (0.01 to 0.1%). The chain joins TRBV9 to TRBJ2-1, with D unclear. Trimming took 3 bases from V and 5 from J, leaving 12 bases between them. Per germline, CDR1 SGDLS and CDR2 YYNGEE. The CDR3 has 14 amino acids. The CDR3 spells CASSAYPLDNEQFF. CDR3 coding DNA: TGTGCCAGCAGCGCATACCCCCTAGACAATGAGCAGTTCTTC.

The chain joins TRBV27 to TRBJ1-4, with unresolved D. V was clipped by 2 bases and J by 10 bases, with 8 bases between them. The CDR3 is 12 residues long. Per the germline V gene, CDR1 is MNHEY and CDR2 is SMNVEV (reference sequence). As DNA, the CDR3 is TGTGCCAGCAGTTTAATTTCGGGAAAACTGTTTTTT. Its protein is CASSLISGKLFF.

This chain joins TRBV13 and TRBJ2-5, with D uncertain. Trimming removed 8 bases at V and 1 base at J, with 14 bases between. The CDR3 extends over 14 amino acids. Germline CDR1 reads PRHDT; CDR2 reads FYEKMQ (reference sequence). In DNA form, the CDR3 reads TGTGCCAGCTCCGCAACGGGTATCCAAGAGACCCAGTACTTC. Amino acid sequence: CASSATGIQETQYF.

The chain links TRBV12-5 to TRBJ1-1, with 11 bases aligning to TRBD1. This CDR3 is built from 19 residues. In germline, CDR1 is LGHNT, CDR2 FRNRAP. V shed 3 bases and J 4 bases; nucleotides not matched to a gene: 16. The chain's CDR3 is CASGFGLAGTGGVVTEAFF. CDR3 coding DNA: TGTGCTAGTGGTTTCGGACTTGCCGGGACAGGGGGGGTTGTCACTGAAGCTTTCTTT.

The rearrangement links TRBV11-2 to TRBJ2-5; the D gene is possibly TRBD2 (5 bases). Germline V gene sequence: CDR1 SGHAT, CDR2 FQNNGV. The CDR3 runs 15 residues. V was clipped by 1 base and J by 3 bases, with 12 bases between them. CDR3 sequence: CASSLGTQRKETQYF. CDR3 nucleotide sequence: TGTGCCAGCAGCTTAGGGACTCAGAGAAAAGAGACCCAGTACTTC.

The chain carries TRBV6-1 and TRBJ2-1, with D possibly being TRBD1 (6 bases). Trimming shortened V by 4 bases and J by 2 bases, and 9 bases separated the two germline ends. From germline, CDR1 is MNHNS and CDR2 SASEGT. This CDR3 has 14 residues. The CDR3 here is CASSVQGPYNEQFF. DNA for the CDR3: TGTGCCAGCAGTGTACAGGGACCCTACAATGAGCAGTTCTTC.

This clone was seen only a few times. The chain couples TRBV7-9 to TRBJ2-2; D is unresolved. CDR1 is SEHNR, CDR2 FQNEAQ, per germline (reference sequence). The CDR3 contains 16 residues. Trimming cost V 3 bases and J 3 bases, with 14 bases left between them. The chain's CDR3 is CASSLSHDTYTGELFF. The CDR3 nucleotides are TGTGCCAGCAGCTTGTCACACGACACTTACACCGGGGAGCTGTTTTTT.

CDR3 amino acids: CASSLGKNEQFF. In DNA form, the CDR3 reads TGTGCCAGCAGCTTAGGGAAGAATGAGCAGTTCTTC. The chain is built from TRBV7-9 and TRBJ2-1, with D unclear. Trimming took off 1 base at V and 7 bases at J, with 5 bases between the two ends. The CDR3 has 12 amino acids. CDR1 and CDR2 from the germline V gene are SEHNR and FQNEAQ (reference sequence). Full variable domain (remainder filled in from reference TRBV7-9 and TRBJ2-1): DTGVSQNPRHKITKRGQNVTFRCDPISEHNRLYWYRQTLGQGPEFLTYFQNEAQLEKSRLLSDRFSAERPKGSFSTLEIQRTEQGDSAMYLCASSLGKNEQFFGPGTRLTVL.

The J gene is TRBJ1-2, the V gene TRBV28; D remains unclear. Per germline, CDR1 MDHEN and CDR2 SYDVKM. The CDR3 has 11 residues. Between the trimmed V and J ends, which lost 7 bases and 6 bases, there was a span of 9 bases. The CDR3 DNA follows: TGTGCCAGCACTAATCCAGATGGCTACACCTTC. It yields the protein CASTNPDGYTF.

The CDR3, as DNA: TGTGCCAGCAGCCGCCTCAGGGGGGGATTGAACACCGGGGAGCTGTTTTTT. This sequence encodes CASSRLRGGLNTGELFF. This rearrangement joins TRBV12-1 to TRBJ2-2. TRBV12-1 is an annotated pseudogene. This CDR3 has 17 amino acids.

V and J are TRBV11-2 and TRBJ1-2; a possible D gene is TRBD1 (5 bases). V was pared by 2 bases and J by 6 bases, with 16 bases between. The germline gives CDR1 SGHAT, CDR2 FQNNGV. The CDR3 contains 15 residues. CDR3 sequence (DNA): TGTGCCAGCAGCTTATATGGGGGTGGGGTTCATGGCTACACCTTC. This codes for CASSLYGGGVHGYTF. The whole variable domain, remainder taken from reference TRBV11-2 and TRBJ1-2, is EAGVAQSPRYKIIEKRQSVAFWCNPISGHATLYWYQQILGQGPKLLIQFQNNGVVDDSQLPKDRFSAERLKGVDSTLKIQPAKLEDSAVYLCASSLYGGGVHGYTFGSGTRLTVV.